The 20 T cell receptor beta chains given below trace back to one sample, sequenced in a study of T cell repertoires in cytomegalovirus infection. No antigen is known for these receptors. TCRdb fed the reads into MiXCR, producing one record per CDR3 protein. The sample lists 750,000 to 950,000 distinct CDR3 sequences, 25% to 35% seen once, with under 15% in the top ten. The specimen comprised cultured CD8+ T cells from PBMCs, sampled from culture after CMV antigen stimulation. The receptors derive from a human donor in good health (CMV status not recorded). Some clones in this sample may be carry-over from other donors' samples.

This chain connects TRBV12-3 or TRBV12-4 to TRBJ1-4; D unclear. The CDR3 extends over 13 amino acids. Trimming took off 4 bases at V and 7 bases at J, with 10 bases between the two ends. CDR3 amino acids: CASSYLHTEKLFF. The CDR3 nucleotides are TGTGCCAGCAGTTATCTACACACTGAAAAACTGTTTTTT.

The chain has TRBV2 and TRBJ1-1, with 8 bases matching TRBD1. Germline CDR1 SNHLY, CDR2 FYNNEI. Unmatched junction bases numbered 8, after V lost 0 bases and J lost 8 bases. The CDR3 contains 15 residues. The CDR3 is CASSEATGTGREAFF. The CDR3 bases are TGTGCCAGCAGTGAAGCCACCGGGACAGGCCGAGAAGCTTTCTTT.

This clonotype was seen more than once but under ten times. J is TRBJ2-1 and V is TRBV20-1; TRBD2 agrees at 7 bases. V trimming: 6 bases; J trimming: 8 bases; junction bases outside the gene matches: 10. The CDR3 covers 13 residues. CDR1 is DFQATT and CDR2 is SNEGSKA in the germline V gene (reference sequence). Written as DNA, the CDR3 is TGCAGTGCAAGCCGCCCCCGGGGGGATGAGCAGTTCTTC. Encoded protein: CSASRPRGDEQFF.

The chain carries TRBV10-3 and TRBJ1-6; 9 nucleotides align to TRBD1. The CDR3 totals 16 residues. Per the germline V gene, CDR1 is ENHRY and CDR2 is SYGVKD. Losses at the gene ends were 5 bases for V and 6 bases for J; bases not matched to a gene: 8. This CDR3 is CAISRLGTGINSPLHF. The CDR3 DNA follows: TGTGCCATCAGTAGATTGGGGACAGGGATTAATTCACCCCTCCACTTT.

A few counts support this clonotype. This chain links TRBV7-9 with TRBJ1-5; D is unresolved. This CDR3 has 14 amino acids. The ends were cut back, 0 bases at V and 6 bases at J, with 9 bases in the middle. Per germline, CDR1 SEHNR and CDR2 FQNEAQ (reference sequence). The CDR3 DNA follows: TGTGCCAGCAGCTTAGCTTCGTCGGGTCAGCCCCAGCATTTT. The encoded protein is CASSLASSGQPQHF.

At least ten counts were recorded for this clonotype. Written as DNA, the CDR3 is TGTGCCAGCAGTTCGAACGGGCCATCCATTTATAGCAATCAGCCCCAGCATTTT. Translated: CASSSNGPSIYSNQPQHF. The J gene is TRBJ1-5, the V gene TRBV7-2, with D unresolved. This CDR3 spans 18 amino acids. The germline V gene has CDR1 SGHTA and CDR2 FQGNSA. V was clipped by 6 bases and J by 0 bases, with 21 bases between them.

J is TRBJ2-3 and V is TRBV4-3; D unclear. This CDR3 has 13 amino acids. V lost 0 bases to trimming and J lost 5 bases, with 6 bases between them. Germline CDR1 and CDR2: LGHNA and YSLEER. CDR3 residues: CASSQDTGDTQYF. The CDR3 bases are TGCGCCAGCAGCCAAGATACCGGAGATACGCAGTATTTT.

The chain links TRBV7-2 to TRBJ2-4; tentatively, D is TRBD1 (6 bases). CDR1 and CDR2 (germline): SGHTA, FQGNSA. This CDR3 comprises 15 residues. V lost 8 bases and J 0 bases, leaving 14 bases between the germline ends. CDR3 in amino acids: CASRLDSLAKNIQYF. CDR3 sequence (DNA): TGTGCCAGCCGGCTGGACAGCTTAGCCAAAAACATTCAGTACTTC.

The chain carries TRBV6-2 or TRBV6-3 and TRBJ1-5, with D possibly matching TRBD1 (5 bases). The germline V gene has CDR1 MNHEY and CDR2 SVGEGT. V shed 7 bases and J shed 9 bases, with 19 bases lying between them. The CDR3 has 14 amino acids. For the CDR3, the DNA is TGTGCCAGCACCCTAGACCAGCCGGGGGGGCCCCAGCATTTT. Translating it yields CASTLDQPGGPQHF.

The chain employs TRBV6-2 or TRBV6-3 and TRBJ1-5; a weak D match, TRBD1 (5 bases). Germline loops: CDR1 MNHEY, CDR2 SVGEGT. This CDR3 spans 13 amino acids. V shed 8 bases and J shed 4 bases, with 12 bases lying between them. The CDR3 bases are TGTGCCAGCCCCAAGGGGTTAAATCAGCCCCAGCATTTT. It translates to CASPKGLNQPQHF.

This clonotype was observed a handful of times. The genes are TRBV10-3 and TRBJ2-1; 11 bases map to TRBD2. The CDR3 consists of 18 residues. V lost 5 bases and J lost 0; bases outside the gene matches: 9. CDR1 is ENHRY, CDR2 SYGVKD, per germline. The CDR3 region has the DNA TGTGCCATCAGTAGTGTGTCTAGCGGGGGGTACTCCTACAATGAGCAGTTCTTC. It is translated as CAISSVSSGGYSYNEQFF.

The V gene is TRBV6-6, the J gene TRBJ2-3, with TRBD2 as a possible D gene (5 bases). The V and J ends lost 0 bases and 2 bases respectively, with 12 bases between them. This CDR3 spans 16 amino acids. Germline V CDR1 and CDR2: MNHNY, SVGAGI (reference sequence). CDR3 bases: TGTGCCAGCAGTTACTCGCTGCGGGCCTACACAGATACGCAGTATTTT. Protein product: CASSYSLRAYTDTQYF.

This clonotype was picked up a small number of times. The V and J genes are TRBV10-2 and TRBJ2-7; 9 nucleotides line up with TRBD2. Trimming took 7 bases from V and 4 from J; bases not matched to a gene: 11. CDR1 WSHSY and CDR2 SAAADI come from the germline V gene. There are 15 residues in the CDR3. The CDR3, as DNA: TGCGCCAGCACCTGGGGTAGCGGGAGTGCATACGAGCAGTACTTC. As protein: CASTWGSGSAYEQYF.

The CDR3 nucleotides are TGTGCCAGCAAAAAGATTTCGGGGAACTATGGCTACACCTTC. It translates to CASKKISGNYGYTF. The V call is TRBV27, the J call TRBJ1-2; no definite D call. The CDR3 has 14 amino acids. The germline CDR1 and CDR2 sequences are MNHEY and SMNVEV (reference sequence). Trimming stripped 7 bases from V and 2 bases from J, with 14 bases between.

The gene calls are TRBV7-6 and TRBJ2-2; TRBD2 aligns across 12 bases. CDR3 length: 18 residues. Germline V gene data show CDR1 as SGHVS and CDR2 as FNYEAQ. V lost 4 bases to trimming and J lost 7 bases; unmatched junction nucleotides: 13. The chain's CDR3 is CASSSLLLAGGSGGELFF. CDR3 DNA: TGTGCCAGCAGCTCCCTTTTACTAGCGGGGGGTTCTGGCGGGGAGCTGTTTTTT.

This chain's CDR3 is CASSLDGPEVGGELFF. The CDR3 DNA is TGCGCCAGCAGCTTGGATGGGCCAGAAGTTGGCGGGGAGCTGTTTTTT. This chain links TRBV5-1 with TRBJ2-2; D gene ambiguous. Trimming removed 0 bases at V and 7 bases at J, with 16 bases between. This CDR3 has 16 residues. Germline-derived CDR1 and CDR2 are SGHRS and YFSETQ.

As regards this clonotype: Compared with germline, one end of the junction differs, possibly owing to a read error. The chain recombines TRBV7-7 with TRBJ2-3; D might be TRBD2 (6 bases). Germline CDR1 SSHAT, CDR2 FNYEAQ (reference sequence). The CDR3 has 14 residues. The CDR3 loop is CASSPDYGMDTQYF. CDR3 nucleotides: TGTGCTAGCAGCCCGGACTATGGGATGGATACGCAGTATTTT.

This clonotype has just a few counts. The genes are TRBV5-5 and TRBJ1-1; D is undetermined. The CDR3 is 12 residues long. Germline V lookup: CDR1 SGHKS, CDR2 YYEKEE (reference sequence). Trimming removed 3 bases at V and 5 bases at J, with 8 bases between. The CDR3 loop reads CASSSQRTEAFF. The CDR3 nucleotides are TGTGCCAGCAGCTCACAGAGGACTGAAGCTTTCTTT.

A single count supports this clonotype. The chain links TRBV4-3 to TRBJ2-1, with 10 bases that match TRBD2. V shed 1 base and J 4 bases; nucleotides not matched to a gene: 4. The germline CDR1 and CDR2 sequences are LGHNA and YSLEER. This CDR3 is built from 16 residues. CDR3 sequence: CASSQVSSGGYNEQFF. In nucleotides, the CDR3 is TGCGCCAGCAGCCAAGTGTCTAGCGGGGGATACAATGAGCAGTTCTTC.

The chain joins TRBV6-5 to TRBJ1-5; the D is unclear. This CDR3 contains 13 residues. Germline CDR1 is MNHEY and CDR2 is SVGAGI. The germline V and J ends were trimmed by 0 bases and 5 bases, with 5 bases remaining between them. CDR3: CASSYSAYQPQHF. CDR3 coding DNA: TGTGCCAGCAGTTACTCTGCGTATCAGCCCCAGCATTTT.